This T cell receptor (beta chain) stems from a study of follicular helper T cells after annual influenza vaccination. Specified time point: 2014-2015 season, pre-vaccination. Sorted blood CD4 subsets were sequenced before and after adults received seasonal inactivated influenza vaccine. Per time point, roughly 35-100 mL of blood was sampled. The protocol was immunoSEQ multiplex PCR, while the TCRdb copy is restricted to in-frame clones and leaves out a portion. The sample has about 11,000 clones, 81% seen once. A word on this clone: Its antigen is unidentified.

Study findings and constraints: Successive annual vaccinations recalled a recurrent oligoclonal ICOS+CD38+ cTfh response with influenza-specific clonotypes.

Specimen: CXCR5- memory CD4+ T cells sorted from blood, collected on the day of influenza vaccination. The TCR comes from an adult who received the influenza vaccine.

CDR3: CASRPTSGAGDTQYF. The CDR3 nucleotides are TGTGCCAGCAGGCCGACTAGCGGGGCTGGGGATACGCAGTATTTT. This rearrangement joins TRBV5-8 to TRBJ2-3, with 11 positions matching TRBD2. Trimming took 5 bases from V and 6 from J; bases not matched to a gene: 8. The germline V gene encodes CDR1 SGHTS and CDR2 YDEGEE. The CDR3 runs to 15 residues.